The source of this T cell receptor beta chain is a study of cytomegalovirus exposure and HLA in healthy donors. Study summary: Later, an analysis reported that the 95 to 150 validation repertoires had used the same platform as the roughly 650 first-cohort repertoires.

Overall study findings and caveats: The study put about 180 TCR beta chains on its list as cytomegalovirus-associated.

Comment on this clone: Its antigen is unidentified.

Here immunoSEQ multiplex PCR was the method, and the copy in TCRdb shows in-frame clones only, minus some. Of 180,000 or so clones listed, 86% are singletons. The CDR3 is made up of 14 amino acids. The germline V gene encodes CDR1 SGHRS and CDR2 YFSETQ. J was trimmed by 7 bases and V by 0 bases; bases with no gene match: 4. Sample: PBMCs. The V call is TRBV5-1, the J call TRBJ2-1; TRBD1 matches at 7 bases. This TCR was recovered from a man aged 25 to 40 in good health and CMV-seropositive. The DNA for the CDR3 is TGCGCCAGCAGCTTGGCACAGGGGACGAATGAGCAGTTCTTC. This codes for CASSLAQGTNEQFF.